This T cell receptor beta chain came from a study of human T cells and chemical hapten exposure. Study overall: How much TCR each sample yielded varied, mostly because pooled library volumes differed slightly.

CDR1 DFQATT and CDR2 SNEGSKA come from the germline V gene (reference sequence). Trimming shortened V by 0 bases and J by 0 bases, and 6 bases separated the two germline ends. This CDR3 is built from 14 residues. This clonotype has ten or more counts. Its antigen is not identified. Unique molecular identifiers were linked by the library to individual cDNA molecules. TCRdb independently ran MiXCR on the RACE reads; one entry per CDR3 protein. The table includes approximately 97,000 distinct CDR3 sequences, about 8.8% detected once. Whole-study findings and limits: Sensitizing to DPC left TCRs with a frequency above 1 in 1000 unaltered.

As to time point: healthy volunteer bleed at 2 weeks. Total RNA was extracted from unfractionated whole blood. The sample consisted of whole blood. This receptor was taken from a female donor in good health. Some clones in this sample may be carry-over from other donors' samples. V is TRBV20-1 and J is TRBJ2-1, with D perhaps matching TRBD2 (5 bases). CDR3 sequence reads: CSARDGSSYNEQFF. The CDR3 DNA reads TGCAGTGCTAGAGATGGGAGCTCCTACAATGAGCAGTTCTTC.